This T cell receptor (beta chain) was captured by sequencing in a study of patients and donors after allogeneic stem cell transplantation. This clonotype occurred a few times. In TCRdb, the RT-PCR reads were re-called with MiXCR into one record per CDR3 protein. Found here are over 200,000 distinct CDR3 sequences, around two fifths of them singletons; the top ten hold 11%. Sequencing was performed on blood, either unsorted or a sorted T cell fraction (not recorded which). This TCR was sampled from a human donor who was either an allogeneic HSCT recipient or a stem cell or donor lymphocyte infusion donor (not recorded which). It is not recorded whose cells these are; they may come from a transplant donor.

The CDR3 is CASSLMVNYGYTF. The DNA of the CDR3 is TGTGCCAGCAGCCTAATGGTAAACTATGGCTACACCTTC. The chain employs TRBV3-1 and TRBJ1-2; D gene ambiguous. CDR1 is LGHDT and CDR2 is YNNKEL in the germline V gene (reference sequence). The CDR3 is 13 residues long. Trimming removed 4 bases from V and 2 bases from J, with 8 bases in between. The full variable domain, its missing parts supplied by reference TRBV3-1 and TRBJ1-2, is DTAVSQTPKYLVTQMGNDKSIKCEQNLGHDTMYWYKQDSKKFLKIMFSYNNKELIINETVPNRFSPKSPDKAHLNLHINSLELGDSAVYFCASSLMVNYGYTFGSGTRLTVV.